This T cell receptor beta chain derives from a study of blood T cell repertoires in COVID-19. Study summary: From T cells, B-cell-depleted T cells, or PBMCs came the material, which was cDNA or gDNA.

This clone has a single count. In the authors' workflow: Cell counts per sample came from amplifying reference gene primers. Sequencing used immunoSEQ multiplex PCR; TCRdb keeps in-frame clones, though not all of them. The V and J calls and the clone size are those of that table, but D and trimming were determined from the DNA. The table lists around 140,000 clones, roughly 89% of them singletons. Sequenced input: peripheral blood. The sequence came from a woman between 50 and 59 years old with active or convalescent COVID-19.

CDR3 nucleotide sequence: TGTGCCAGCAGCCAAGCGAACCCTCGCACCGGTTCACCCCTCCACTTT. This sequence encodes CASSQANPRTGSPLHF. The chain couples TRBV16 to TRBJ1-6; D remains ambiguous. This CDR3 has 16 amino acids. Germline V CDR1 and CDR2: KGHSY, FQNENV. V shed 2 bases and J shed 9 bases, with 17 bases lying between them.